These 28 T cell receptor beta chains came from one sample sequenced in a study of shared clonotypes between healthy human individuals. TCRdb's copy holds only in-frame clones and misses some; the assay was immunoSEQ multiplex PCR. The repertoire consists of approximately 640,000 clones, with around 72% occurring once and the leading ten covering under 2%. The source material was memory CD4+ T cells sorted from blood. The subset here: CD45RA-negative fraction. These receptors originate from a woman under 40 in good health.

The chain joins TRBV7-9 to TRBJ1-5; possibly TRBD1 for D (5 bases). The V gene lost 3 bases and the J gene lost 6 bases, with 15 bases spanning the gap. The CDR3 has 15 residues. Germline CDR1 and CDR2: SEHNR and FQNEAQ (reference sequence). The CDR3 sequence is CASSFYQGQSQPQHF. CDR3 sequence (DNA): TGTGCCAGCAGCTTTTATCAGGGTCAGAGTCAGCCCCAGCATTTT.

The DNA for the CDR3 is TGTGCCATCGCGGGACTAGCGGGGAACAGGGCCTACGAGCAGTACTTC. Its translation is CAIAGLAGNRAYEQYF. The V gene is TRBV10-3, the J gene TRBJ2-5; 13 bases align to TRBD2. Near its end, the DNA agrees better with TRBJ2-7, so the J call may be wrong. Germline-derived CDR1 and CDR2 are ENHRY and SYGVKD. The CDR3 is 16 amino acids.

The rearrangement uses TRBV4-1 and TRBJ2-3; D may be TRBD2 (5 bases). The CDR3 loop spans 16 amino acids. V was cut by 1 base and J by 6 bases, with 17 bases left in between. CDR1 and CDR2 (germline): MGHRA, YSYEKL. CDR3 residues: CASSQVDLLVYDTQYF. The CDR3 coding sequence is TGCGCCAGCAGCCAAGTTGATTTACTAGTTTACGATACGCAGTATTTT.

Note on this clone: In the same sample, other DNA sequences code for this CDR3. The J gene is TRBJ1-1, the V gene TRBV4-1; no clear D gene. Germline V gives CDR1 MGHRA, CDR2 YSYEKL. The CDR3 extends over 15 amino acids. Trimming pared 0 bases from V and 0 bases from J, leaving 8 bases between. CDR3 protein: CASSQEWQLNTEAFF. CDR3 nucleotide sequence: TGCGCCAGCAGCCAAGAGTGGCAACTGAACACTGAAGCTTTCTTT.

About this clone itself: This may stem from a read error, because a much larger clone lies one nucleotide away. The rearrangement joins TRBV10-2 to TRBJ2-2; 10 bases are shared with TRBD1. With V trimmed by 6 bases and J by 3 bases, 1 base remained unmatched. This CDR3 has 14 amino acids. Germline CDR1 reads WSHSY; CDR2 reads SAAADI. The CDR3 reads CASRGTGDTGELFF. The CDR3, as DNA: TGCGCCAGCAGGGGGACAGGGGACACCGGGGAGCTGTTTTTT.

This clone has a handful of counts. The chain uses TRBV4-2 and TRBJ1-5; 7 positions match TRBD1. V lost 3 bases to trimming and J lost 6 bases; unmatched junction nucleotides: 8. Germline loops: CDR1 LGHNA, CDR2 YNFKEQ. This CDR3 has 15 residues. The DNA of the CDR3 is TGTGCCAGCAGCCAGCAAGAGGGGGCATTTCAGCCCCAGCATTTT. Translated: CASSQQEGAFQPQHF.

This chain joins TRBV28 and TRBJ2-4; weak D call: TRBD2 (7 bases). V was pared by 5 bases and J by 4 bases, with 12 bases between. The length of the CDR3 is 14 residues. Germline-derived CDR1 and CDR2 are MDHEN and SYDVKM. CDR3 in amino acids: CASSPRGGKNIQYF. The CDR3, as DNA: TGTGCCAGCAGTCCAAGGGGGGGTAAAAACATTCAGTACTTC.

CDR3 nucleotide sequence: TGTGCCAGCAGCCGGGACAGGCACAACTATGGCTACACCTTC. It yields the protein CASSRDRHNYGYTF. This chain uses TRBV11-2 with TRBJ1-2; 8 nucleotides line up with TRBD1. The CDR3 totals 14 residues. Germline V gene data show CDR1 as SGHAT and CDR2 as FQNNGV. The ends lost 5 bases at V and 2 bases at J; junction bases unmatched: 4.

The chain has TRBV21-1 and TRBJ2-7; the table's TRBD2 call for D was not verified on the DNA. TRBV21-1 is a listed pseudogene. CDR3 length equals 14 residues. The CDR3 reads CASSRGSGAYEQYF. CDR3 bases: TGTGCCAGCAGCCGCGGGTCAGGAGCCTACGAGCAGTACTTC.

This sequence joins TRBV11-3 and TRBJ2-1, with 10 bases identical to TRBD1. Germline V gives CDR1 SGHNT, CDR2 YENEEA. This CDR3 contains 15 residues. The V segment lost 6 bases and the J segment 9 bases; nucleotides outside the gene matches: 11. The CDR3 reads CASSPRDRGPGEQFF. As DNA, the CDR3 is TGTGCCAGCAGTCCTAGGGACAGGGGACCGGGTGAGCAGTTCTTC.

Only a few counts were recorded for this clone. This chain links TRBV28 with TRBJ1-5; D is unresolved. Trimming pared 3 bases from V and 1 base from J, leaving 13 bases between. CDR3 length: 16 residues. The germline gives CDR1 MDHEN, CDR2 SYDVKM. CDR3 nucleotide sequence: TGTGCCAGCAGTTTGGAGGGAAAGGGAAGCAATCAGCCCCAGCATTTT. Encoded protein: CASSLEGKGSNQPQHF. Together with reference TRBV28 and TRBJ1-5, the CDR3 gives the full variable domain: DVKVTQSSRYLVKRTGEKVFLECVQDMDHENMFWYRQDPGLGLRLIYFSYDVKMKEKGDIPEGYSVSREKKERFSLILESASTNQTSMYLCASSLEGKGSNQPQHFGDGTRLSIL.

This clone is a singleton in its sample. The chain uses TRBV18 and TRBJ2-7, with 8 bases lining up with TRBD1. Unmatched junction bases numbered 9, after V lost 3 bases and J lost 5 bases. Germline values: CDR1 KGHSH, CDR2 LQKENI. The CDR3 extends over 15 amino acids. CDR3 sequence (DNA): TGTGCCAGCTCACCCGAGCAGGGGGCGATCAACGAGCAGTACTTC. Translated, it gives CASSPEQGAINEQYF.

The sample holds one count of this clone. The CDR3 DNA is TGTGCCAGCAGTTCCCCAAATAAGCACGACGAGCAGTACTTC. This sequence encodes CASSSPNKHDEQYF. This chain joins TRBV28 and TRBJ2-7; D ambiguous. Germline lookup yields CDR1 MDHEN and CDR2 SYDVKM. The length of the CDR3 is 14 residues. V was shortened by 4 bases and J by 5 bases, with 15 bases between the two germline ends. Drawing the rest from reference TRBV28 and TRBJ2-7, the complete variable domain is DVKVTQSSRYLVKRTGEKVFLECVQDMDHENMFWYRQDPGLGLRLIYFSYDVKMKEKGDIPEGYSVSREKKERFSLILESASTNQTSMYLCASSSPNKHDEQYFGPGTRLTVT.

This clone appeared a few times. The same CDR3 also results from other DNA sequences found in this sample. The chain links TRBV5-4 to TRBJ1-3; D not resolved. The CDR3 covers 15 residues. Trimming took off 4 bases at V and 0 bases at J, with 11 bases between the two ends. Germline V gene sequence: CDR1 SGHNT, CDR2 YYREEE (reference sequence). The CDR3 DNA reads TGTGCCAGCAGCCGTCAAGAGACCTCTGGAAACACCATATATTTT. Residues: CASSRQETSGNTIYF.

V usage is TRBV5-6 and J usage is TRBJ2-3; 10 bases are a match to TRBD2. CDR1 is SGHDT, CDR2 YYEEEE, per germline. Unmatched junction bases numbered 13, after V lost 3 bases and J lost 6 bases. The CDR3 has 17 amino acids. CDR3 region: CASSSPTLAGLWDTQYF. The CDR3 DNA reads TGTGCCAGCAGCTCGCCGACACTAGCGGGACTTTGGGATACGCAGTATTTT.

This clone was seen only once. The chain carries TRBV18 and TRBJ2-7; 10 bases map to TRBD1. This CDR3 region has 14 residues. Germline values: CDR1 KGHSH, CDR2 LQKENI. V shed 3 bases and J 4 bases; nucleotides not matched to a gene: 3. CDR3 amino acids: CASSPAGQGYEQYF. CDR3 nucleotides: TGTGCCAGCTCACCGGCGGGACAGGGGTACGAGCAGTACTTC. The variable domain in full, with the rest retrieved from reference TRBV18 and TRBJ2-7, is NAGVMQNPRHLVRRRGQEARLRCSPMKGHSHVYWYRQLPEEGLKFMVYLQKENIIDESGMPKERFSAEFPKEGPSILRIQQVVRGDSAAYFCASSPAGQGYEQYFGPGTRLTVT.

On this clone: Other nucleotide sequences in the sample specify the same CDR3. The V gene is TRBV7-3, the J gene TRBJ2-1; 7 nucleotides agree with TRBD2. The CDR3 is 11 residues long. The junction had 2 bases not matched to a gene; V was cut back by 5 bases and J by 10 bases. In germline, CDR1 is SGHTA, CDR2 FQGTGA. CDR3: CASSPGGEQFF. The CDR3 DNA reads TGTGCCAGCAGCCCGGGGGGAGAGCAGTTCTTC.

The CDR3 bases are TGTGCCAGCAGTACGGGCCAAACCTACGAGCAGTACTTC. It is translated as CASSTGQTYEQYF. The chain joins TRBV2 to TRBJ2-7; D gene unclear. Germline CDR1 is SNHLY and CDR2 is FYNNEI. The germline V and J ends were trimmed by 5 bases and 2 bases, with 10 bases remaining between them. This CDR3 has 13 residues.

The chain combines TRBV19 with TRBJ1-1; 8 nucleotides align to TRBD1. In germline, CDR1 is LNHDA, CDR2 SQIVND (reference sequence). Trimming took 4 bases from V and 11 from J; bases not matched to a gene: 9. This CDR3 is built from 13 residues. The CDR3 loop is CASSTRQGRDAFF. The CDR3 DNA follows: TGTGCCAGTAGTACCCGACAGGGGAGGGACGCTTTCTTT.

V gene TRBV5-5 combines with J gene TRBJ2-1, with D perhaps matching TRBD1 (6 bases). V was clipped by 3 bases and J by 1 base, with 17 bases between them. This CDR3 comprises 17 residues. Germline CDR1 SGHKS, CDR2 YYEKEE (reference sequence). This CDR3 reads CASSSRTGINSYNEQFF. CDR3 nucleotides: TGTGCCAGCAGCTCCCGAACAGGGATCAATTCCTACAATGAGCAGTTCTTC.

V and J are TRBV6-4 and TRBJ1-1; the match to TRBD1 covers 12 bases. The germline CDR1 and CDR2 sequences are MRHNA and SNTAGT. The V segment lost 8 bases and the J segment 1 base; nucleotides outside the gene matches: 11. The CDR3 spans 17 residues. CDR3 sequence reads: CASPHRDRGLTNTEAFF. The DNA for the CDR3 is TGTGCCAGCCCGCACAGGGACAGGGGGCTGACGAACACTGAAGCTTTCTTT.

There are a few counts of this clone. In nucleotides, the CDR3 is TGTGCCGGGGGGGGCCGGATCAATCAGCCCCAGCATTTT. Translating gives CAGGGRINQPQHF. The gene calls are TRBV2 and TRBJ1-5; TRBD1 is a possible D gene (6 bases). The germline V gene encodes CDR1 SNHLY and CDR2 FYNNEI. Trimming stripped 11 bases from V and 3 bases from J, with 14 bases between. The CDR3 has 13 residues.

Remarks on this clone: A junction end diverges from the germline sequence, so it may reflect a read error. This chain connects TRBV29-1 to TRBJ2-2; either TRBD1 or TRBD2 may supply D (5 bases each). Germline lookup yields CDR1 SQVTM and CDR2 ANQGSEA. The CDR3 is 16 amino acids. The CDR3 sequence: CSVVSGTAANTGELFF. CDR3 nucleotides: TGCAGCGTTGTTTCCGGGACGGCCGCGAACACCGGGGAACTGTTTTTT.

This chain connects TRBV28 to TRBJ2-2; TRBD1 is a possible D gene (6 bases). V dropped 3 bases and J dropped 0 bases, with 8 bases sitting between them. This CDR3 spans 15 amino acids. Germline CDR1 reads MDHEN; CDR2 reads SYDVKM. The CDR3 DNA reads TGTGCCAGCAGTTTGAGGGGGTCGAACACCGGGGAGCTGTTTTTT. This codes for CASSLRGSNTGELFF.

V is TRBV28 and J is TRBJ1-3, with D possibly being TRBD1 (5 bases). There are 15 residues in the CDR3. V lost 6 bases and J lost 0, with 12 bases in between. In germline, CDR1 is MDHEN, CDR2 SYDVKM. CDR3 sequence (DNA): TGTGCCAGCAGCGCGAGACAGTCCTCTGGAAACACCATATATTTT. Translation gives CASSARQSSGNTIYF.

About this clone: A read error may explain this, as a much larger clone is one base away. Different DNA sequences within this sample yield the same CDR3. V gene TRBV18 combines with J gene TRBJ2-5, with no clear D. From germline, CDR1 is KGHSH and CDR2 LQKENI. V was cut by 3 bases and J by 2 bases, with 4 bases left in between. The CDR3 totals 12 residues. The CDR3: CASSPGQETQYF. CDR3 coding DNA: TGTGCCAGCTCACCGGGTCAAGAGACCCAGTACTTC.

There are a few counts of this clone. The V gene is TRBV6-6, the J gene TRBJ1-5, with D possibly TRBD1 on 6 matching bases. The CDR3 extends over 15 amino acids. Trimming stripped 4 bases from V and 6 bases from J, with 16 bases between. CDR1 MNHNY and CDR2 SVGAGI come from the germline V gene (reference sequence). The CDR3 protein is CASSLDRSGVQPQHF. CDR3 bases: TGTGCCAGCAGTTTAGACAGGTCAGGAGTTCAGCCCCAGCATTTT.

The chain joins TRBV19 to TRBJ2-7; tentatively, D is TRBD1 (6 bases). CDR3 length: 17 residues. Germline lookup yields CDR1 LNHDA and CDR2 SQIVND (reference sequence). Trimming pared 3 bases from V and 3 bases from J, leaving 21 bases between. CDR3 protein: CASSIRSRQDSSYEQYF. The CDR3 nucleotides read TGTGCCAGTAGTATCCGATCACGACAGGACTCCAGCTACGAGCAGTACTTC.